This T cell receptor (beta chain) was captured in a study of shared clonotypes between healthy human individuals. CDR1 and CDR2 from the germline V gene are MNHEY and SMNVEV (reference sequence). The CDR3 is 13 amino acids. V shed 7 bases and J shed 6 bases, with 13 bases lying between them. Assay: immunoSEQ multiplex PCR; the TCRdb copy retains only in-frame clones and omits some. Of about 1.9 million clones listed, 93% are singletons. It was CD45RO-negative cells, positively selected for CCR7, that made up naive CD8 cells, with terminally differentiated effector memory CD45RA+ cells excluded. This clonotype originated in a man younger than 30 in good health. Some clones in this sample may be carry-over from other donors' samples. The V call is TRBV27, the J call TRBJ2-1; D might be TRBD2 (6 bases). The specimen sequenced was naive CD8+ T cells from PBMCs. The CDR3 sequence: CASTPWGGNEQFF. For the CDR3, the DNA is TGTGCCAGCACCCCGTGGGGAGGCAATGAGCAGTTCTTC.